This passage covers 20 T cell receptor beta chains from one sample sequenced in a study of naive and memory T cell subsets. Both TRBC1 and TRBC2 were covered by a beta constant-region primer of two equimolar oligonucleotides. TCRdb redid the calling of the UMI-ligation and nested PCR reads with MiXCR, one entry per CDR3 protein. Of around 40,000 distinct CDR3 sequences listed, about 14% are singletons. Sequencing was performed on effector memory CD4+ T cells from blood. Subset meaning: effector memory, CD45RA- CD27-. The source is a human donor in good health.

The rearrangement links TRBV2 to TRBJ2-7; TRBD2 is a possible D gene (6 bases). V lost 6 bases and J 2 bases, leaving 17 bases between the germline ends. From germline, CDR1 is SNHLY and CDR2 FYNNEI. There are 15 residues in the CDR3. The CDR3 DNA sequence: TGTGCCAGCAGCCTCCGCGGCGCGGGGACCTACGAGCAGTACTTC. It specifies CASSLRGAGTYEQYF.

This clonotype was seen ten or more times. This sequence joins TRBV20-1 and TRBJ1-4; no clear D. This CDR3 is 11 amino acids long. Germline CDR1 reads DFQATT; CDR2 reads SNEGSKA (reference sequence). V lost 4 bases and J lost 5, with 5 bases in between. CDR3 sequence: CSATENEKLFF. As DNA, the CDR3 is TGCAGTGCTACCGAGAATGAAAAACTGTTTTTT.

This clonotype occurred many times. The chain combines TRBV7-2 with TRBJ2-3; a weak D match, TRBD1 (6 bases). The V end lost 3 bases, the J end lost 0 bases, and 16 bases lay between the germline ends. The CDR3 runs to 17 residues. The germline CDR1 and CDR2 sequences are SGHTA and FQGNSA. In DNA, the CDR3 is TGTGCCAGCAGCTTGGGGGCCAACCCGCTTAGCACAGATACGCAGTATTTT. Encoded protein: CASSLGANPLSTDTQYF.

The chain employs TRBV7-2 and TRBJ1-5; TRBD1 matches at 9 bases. CDR3 length: 13 residues. Unmatched junction bases numbered 3, after V lost 5 bases and J lost 7 bases. Germline values: CDR1 SGHTA, CDR2 FQGNSA. The CDR3 DNA reads as TGTGCCAGCAGCACACAGGGGGCCCAGCCCCAGCATTTT. It yields the protein CASSTQGAQPQHF.

This clonotype was counted at least ten times. The CDR3 DNA reads as TGTGCCAGCAGTTATAGGGTTCCCCCTAGTTCACCCCTCCACTTT. The encoded protein is CASSYRVPPSSPLHF. The chain is built from TRBV27 and TRBJ1-6; no firm D call. Deletions cut 4 bases from V and 9 bases from J, with 16 bases between. The CDR3 is 15 residues long. Germline V gives CDR1 MNHEY, CDR2 SMNVEV (reference sequence).

This clonotype was recorded at least ten times. The chain has TRBV5-5 and TRBJ2-6; TRBD1 matches at 7 bases. V was clipped by 4 bases and J by 4 bases; unmatched bases: 11. This CDR3 has 17 amino acids. Looked up from germline, CDR1 is SGHKS and CDR2 is YYEKEE (reference sequence). This chain's CDR3 is CASSRSTGLGGANVLTF. As DNA, the CDR3 is TGTGCCAGCAGCCGATCGACAGGGCTGGGGGGGGCCAACGTCCTGACTTTC.

The rearrangement joins TRBV7-2 to TRBJ2-7; no firm D call. Germline-derived CDR1 and CDR2 are SGHTA and FQGNSA. There are 13 residues in the CDR3. The V end was cut by 2 bases, the J end by 5 bases, with 10 bases between. The CDR3 spells CASSLMLVHEQYF. The CDR3 coding sequence is TGTGCCAGCAGCTTAATGCTAGTCCACGAGCAGTACTTC.

This clonotype came up many times. The V and J genes are TRBV2 and TRBJ2-1, with unresolved D. Trimming removed 5 bases from V and 1 base from J, with 6 bases in between. The CDR3 loop spans 13 amino acids. CDR1 and CDR2 from the germline V gene are SNHLY and FYNNEI. The CDR3 loop is CASSPASYNEQFF. The DNA of the CDR3 is TGTGCCAGCAGTCCGGCTTCCTACAATGAGCAGTTCTTC.

This clonotype was detected only a few times. V and J are TRBV18 and TRBJ2-7, with 7 bases fitting TRBD2. Trimming cost V 6 bases and J 1 base; bases outside gene matches: 3. In germline, CDR1 is KGHSH, CDR2 LQKENI. This CDR3 region has 13 residues. The CDR3 is CASSGGSSYEQYF. The CDR3 region has the DNA TGTGCCAGCTCGGGCGGGAGTTCCTACGAGCAGTACTTC. The full variable domain, in which reference TRBV18 and TRBJ2-7 provide the parts outside the CDR3, is NAGVMQNPRHLVRRRGQEARLRCSPMKGHSHVYWYRQLPEEGLKFMVYLQKENIIDESGMPKERFSAEFPKEGPSILRIQQVVRGDSAAYFCASSGGSSYEQYFGPGTRLTVT.

This clonotype was recorded at least ten times. The rearrangement uses TRBV7-2 and TRBJ2-1; a possible D gene is TRBD1 (5 bases). The V end was cut by 1 base, the J end by 2 bases, with 6 bases between. The germline V gene has CDR1 SGHTA and CDR2 FQGNSA. The CDR3 covers 14 residues. The CDR3 bases are TGTGCCAGCAGCTTAGGCAGGGCCTACAATGAGCAGTTCTTC. This gives the protein CASSLGRAYNEQFF.

The rearrangement uses TRBV9 and TRBJ2-6; tentatively, D is TRBD1 (5 bases). Germline V gene sequence: CDR1 SGDLS, CDR2 YYNGEE. The CDR3 is made up of 16 amino acids. V was pared by 3 bases and J by 0 bases, with 10 bases between. The CDR3 nucleotides are TGTGCCAGCAGCGCCCGACAGCTCTCTGGGGCCAACGTCCTGACTTTC. As protein: CASSARQLSGANVLTF.

This clonotype was seen more than once but under ten times. The gene calls are TRBV28 and TRBJ1-2; 8 bases are shared with TRBD1. V shed 5 bases, J shed 7 bases, and the junction held 12 bases outside the gene matches. Germline assignment: CDR1 MDHEN and CDR2 SYDVKM. The CDR3 covers 15 residues. CDR3 sequence (DNA): TGTGCCAGCAGTCGCCCAACAGGGGGTAGGATTGGCTACACCTTC. Residues: CASSRPTGGRIGYTF.

The rearrangement uses TRBV2 and TRBJ2-1; 11 bases agree with TRBD2. J gave up 6 bases and V 4 bases, and 8 bases lay outside the gene matches. Germline values: CDR1 SNHLY, CDR2 FYNNEI. This CDR3 comprises 16 residues. CDR3 sequence: CASSGGTSGGGNEQFF. CDR3 coding DNA: TGTGCCAGCAGTGGAGGGACTAGCGGAGGGGGCAATGAGCAGTTCTTC.

The chain links TRBV24-1 to TRBJ2-5; D is unresolved. The germline V gene has CDR1 KGHDR and CDR2 SFDVKD. V was trimmed by 3 bases and J by 3 bases, leaving 13 bases between them. This CDR3 is built from 15 residues. CDR3 amino acids: CATSDPGTQEETQYF. CDR3 DNA sequence: TGTGCCACCAGTGATCCGGGCACTCAGGAAGAGACCCAGTACTTC.

This clonotype was recorded at least ten times. The chain joins TRBV7-3 to TRBJ1-5, with D unresolved. The CDR3 has 13 residues. Germline CDR1 is SGHTA and CDR2 is FQGTGA. V was shortened by 2 bases and J by 8 bases, with 10 bases between the two germline ends. CDR3: CASSLSRQEPQHF. DNA of the CDR3: TGTGCCAGCAGCTTATCAAGGCAGGAGCCCCAGCATTTT.

This clonotype was detected ten times or more. The chain is built from TRBV7-9 and TRBJ2-7, with TRBD1 identical over 9 bases. CDR3 length equals 15 residues. Germline V gives CDR1 SEHNR, CDR2 FQNEAQ (reference sequence). Losses at the gene ends were 4 bases for V and 5 bases for J; bases not matched to a gene: 9. DNA for the CDR3: TGTGCCAGCAGCTCCCCAGGGACAGGGCCTAACGAGCAGTACTTC. Translation gives CASSSPGTGPNEQYF.

This chain uses TRBV28 with TRBJ2-7; D is uncertain. The germline V gene encodes CDR1 MDHEN and CDR2 SYDVKM. The CDR3 runs to 14 residues. Trimming cost V 3 bases and J 4 bases, with 13 bases left between them. Written as DNA, the CDR3 is TGTGCCAGCAGTTTGACCTCACTCCAATACGAGCAGTACTTC. The encoded protein is CASSLTSLQYEQYF.

The CDR3 reads CASSLLGQGSGANVLTF. The DNA for the CDR3 is TGCGCCAGCAGCTTGTTGGGACAGGGGTCTGGGGCCAACGTCCTGACTTTC. The V and J genes are TRBV5-1 and TRBJ2-6, with 10 bases fitting TRBD1. Germline V gene sequence: CDR1 SGHRS, CDR2 YFSETQ. J was trimmed by 1 base and V by 1 base; bases with no gene match: 2. This CDR3 is built from 17 residues.

This clonotype was seen a few times. J is TRBJ1-3 and V is TRBV6-6, with D tentatively TRBD1 (6 bases). The germline V gene encodes CDR1 MNHNY and CDR2 SVGAGI (reference sequence). Deletions cut 0 bases from V and 4 bases from J, with 10 bases between. CDR3 length equals 15 residues. CDR3 nucleotides: TGTGCCAGCAGTTACTCAGGGGGGGAAGGAAACACCATATATTTT. Translation gives CASSYSGGEGNTIYF.

To note about this clonotype: A read error may account for a junction end that differs from germline. CDR3 DNA: TGTGCCAGCAGTGTAGTAGCAGGCAAAAGCACCCTATTT. It specifies CASSVVAGKSTLF. This chain uses TRBV2 with TRBJ1-1; no reliable D call. In germline, CDR1 is SNHLY, CDR2 FYNNEI. The CDR3 is 13 amino acids.